This T cell receptor (beta chain) came from a study of post-analysis software for immune sequencing data. Points from the study as a whole: Controls had lower frequencies than patients of roughly five TRBV segments, which included TRBV5-6, TRBV5-1 and TRBV20-1. Relative to controls, patients with multiple sclerosis showed significantly lower normalized Chao1 diversity.

Unique molecular identifiers featured in each of the TCR beta cDNA libraries. TCRdb re-derived calls from the PCR reads in MiXCR, one entry per CDR3 protein. The sample lists about 810,000 distinct CDR3 sequences; 53% were seen once. Worth noting for this clonotype: Its specificity is unknown.

CDR3 length equals 14 residues. The V gene's germline CDR1 is SGHRS and CDR2 YFSETQ. The ends were cut back, 5 bases at V and 1 base at J, with 12 bases in the middle. The chain recombines TRBV5-1 with TRBJ1-1, with D possibly being TRBD1 (6 bases). The TCR originated in a girl under 18 with multiple sclerosis. The sequencing sample was made of blood. Written as DNA, the CDR3 is TGCGCCAGCAGACAGGACAGTACGAACACTGAAGCTTTCTTT. Translated: CASRQDSTNTEAFF.